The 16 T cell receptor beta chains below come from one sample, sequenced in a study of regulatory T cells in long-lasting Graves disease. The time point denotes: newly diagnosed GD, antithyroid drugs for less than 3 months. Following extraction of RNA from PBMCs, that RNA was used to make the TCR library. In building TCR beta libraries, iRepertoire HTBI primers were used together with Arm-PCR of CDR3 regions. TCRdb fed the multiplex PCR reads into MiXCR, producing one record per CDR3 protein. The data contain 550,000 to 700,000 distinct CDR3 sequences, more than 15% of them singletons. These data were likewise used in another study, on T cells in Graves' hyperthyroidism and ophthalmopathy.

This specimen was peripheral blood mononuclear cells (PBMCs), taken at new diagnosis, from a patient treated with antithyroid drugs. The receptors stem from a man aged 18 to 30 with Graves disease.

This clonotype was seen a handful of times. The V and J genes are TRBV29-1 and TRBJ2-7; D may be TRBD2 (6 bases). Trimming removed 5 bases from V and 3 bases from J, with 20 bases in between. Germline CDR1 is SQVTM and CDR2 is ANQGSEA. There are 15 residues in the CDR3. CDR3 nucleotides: TGCAGCGTTCTACCCGGGGGTGGATTTCTCTACGAGCAGTACTTC. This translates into CSVLPGGGFLYEQYF.

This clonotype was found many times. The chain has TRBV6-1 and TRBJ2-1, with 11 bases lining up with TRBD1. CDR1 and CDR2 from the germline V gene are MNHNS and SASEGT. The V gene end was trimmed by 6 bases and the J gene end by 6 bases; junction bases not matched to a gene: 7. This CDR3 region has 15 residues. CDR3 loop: CASRGPGTGGNEQFF. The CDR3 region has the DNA TGTGCCAGCAGAGGGCCCGGGACAGGGGGCAATGAGCAGTTCTTC.

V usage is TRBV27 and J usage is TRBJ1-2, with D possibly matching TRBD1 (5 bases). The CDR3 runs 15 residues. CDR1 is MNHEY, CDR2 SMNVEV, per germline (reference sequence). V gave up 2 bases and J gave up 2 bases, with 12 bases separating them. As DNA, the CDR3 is TGTGCCAGCAGTTTAAGGCCCAGGGCGAACTATGGCTACACCTTC. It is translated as CASSLRPRANYGYTF.

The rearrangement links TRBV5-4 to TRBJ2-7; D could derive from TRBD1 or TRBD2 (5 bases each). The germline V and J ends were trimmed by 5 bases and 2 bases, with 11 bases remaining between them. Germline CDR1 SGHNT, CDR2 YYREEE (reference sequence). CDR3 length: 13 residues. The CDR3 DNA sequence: TGTGCCAGCAGAAGGGACCAAACCTACGAGCAGTACTTC. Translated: CASRRDQTYEQYF.

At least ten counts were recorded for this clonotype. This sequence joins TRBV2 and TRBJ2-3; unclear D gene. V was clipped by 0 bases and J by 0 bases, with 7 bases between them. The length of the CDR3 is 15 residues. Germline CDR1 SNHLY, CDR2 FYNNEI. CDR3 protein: CASSEAPMSTDTQYF. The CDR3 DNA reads TGTGCCAGCAGTGAAGCGCCAATGAGCACAGATACGCAGTATTTT.

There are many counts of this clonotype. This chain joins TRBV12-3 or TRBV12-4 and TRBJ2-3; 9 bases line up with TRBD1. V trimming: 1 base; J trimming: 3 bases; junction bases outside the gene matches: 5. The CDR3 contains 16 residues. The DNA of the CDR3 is TGTGCCAGCAGTTTAGGGTCGGGACAGGGAACAGATACGCAGTATTTT. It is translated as CASSLGSGQGTDTQYF.

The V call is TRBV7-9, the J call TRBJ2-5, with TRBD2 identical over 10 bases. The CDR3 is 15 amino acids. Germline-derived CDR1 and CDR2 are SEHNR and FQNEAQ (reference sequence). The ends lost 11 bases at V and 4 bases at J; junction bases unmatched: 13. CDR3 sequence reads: CAGDVGLAITETQYF. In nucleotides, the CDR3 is TGTGCCGGGGATGTGGGACTAGCGATTACAGAGACCCAGTACTTC.

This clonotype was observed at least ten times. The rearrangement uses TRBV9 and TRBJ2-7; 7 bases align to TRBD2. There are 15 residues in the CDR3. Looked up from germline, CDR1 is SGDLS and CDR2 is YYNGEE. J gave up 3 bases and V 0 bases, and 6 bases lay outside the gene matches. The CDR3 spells CASSVEASGHYEQYF. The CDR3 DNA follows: TGTGCCAGCAGCGTAGAGGCTAGCGGTCACTACGAGCAGTACTTC.

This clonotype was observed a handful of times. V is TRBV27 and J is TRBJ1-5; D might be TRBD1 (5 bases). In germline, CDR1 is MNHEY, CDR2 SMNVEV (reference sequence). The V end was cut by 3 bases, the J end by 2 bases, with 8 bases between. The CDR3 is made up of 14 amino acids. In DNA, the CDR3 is TGTGCCAGCAGTTTTTTGGGGCGCAATCAGCCCCAGCATTTT. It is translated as CASSFLGRNQPQHF.

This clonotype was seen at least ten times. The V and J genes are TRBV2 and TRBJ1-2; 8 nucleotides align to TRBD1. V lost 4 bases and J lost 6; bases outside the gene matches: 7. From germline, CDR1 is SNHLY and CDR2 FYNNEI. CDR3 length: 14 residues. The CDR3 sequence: CASSGQGSWDGYTF. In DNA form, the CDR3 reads TGTGCCAGCAGTGGACAGGGGTCTTGGGATGGCTACACCTTC.

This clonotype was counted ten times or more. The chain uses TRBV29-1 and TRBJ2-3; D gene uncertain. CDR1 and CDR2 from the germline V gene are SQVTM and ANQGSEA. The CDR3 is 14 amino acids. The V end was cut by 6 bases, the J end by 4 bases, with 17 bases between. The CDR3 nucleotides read TGCAGCGTCTACAGCCTTTCGTGGGCAGATACGCAGTATTTT. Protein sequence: CSVYSLSWADTQYF.

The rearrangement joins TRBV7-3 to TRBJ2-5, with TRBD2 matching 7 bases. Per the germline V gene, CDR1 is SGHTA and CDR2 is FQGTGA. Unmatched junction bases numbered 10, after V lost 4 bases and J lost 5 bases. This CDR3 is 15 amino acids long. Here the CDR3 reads CASSWEGTRGETQYF. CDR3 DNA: TGTGCCAGCAGCTGGGAGGGAACTCGGGGGGAGACCCAGTACTTC.

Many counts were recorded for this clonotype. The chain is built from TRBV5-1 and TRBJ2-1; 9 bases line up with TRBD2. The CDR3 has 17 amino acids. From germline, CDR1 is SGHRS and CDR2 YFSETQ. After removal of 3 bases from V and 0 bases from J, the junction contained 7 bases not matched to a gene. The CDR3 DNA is TGCGCCAGCAGCTCAGGGAGCGGGAGGAACTCCTACAATGAGCAGTTCTTC. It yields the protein CASSSGSGRNSYNEQFF.

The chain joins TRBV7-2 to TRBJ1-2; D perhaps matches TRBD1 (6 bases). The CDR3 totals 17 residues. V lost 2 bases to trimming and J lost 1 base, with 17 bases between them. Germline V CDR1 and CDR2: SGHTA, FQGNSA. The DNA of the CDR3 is TGTGCCAGCAGCTTAACCAGTCACAGGGTCCATAACTATGGCTACACCTTC. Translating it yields CASSLTSHRVHNYGYTF.

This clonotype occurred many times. The CDR3 is CASSTGMGGETQYF. As DNA, the CDR3 is TGTGCCAGCAGTACTGGGATGGGGGGAGAGACCCAGTACTTC. The rearrangement links TRBV28 to TRBJ2-5; weak D call: TRBD2 (6 bases). Trimming took 5 bases from V and 4 from J, leaving 14 bases between them. This CDR3 is 14 amino acids long. Germline CDR1 and CDR2: MDHEN and SYDVKM.

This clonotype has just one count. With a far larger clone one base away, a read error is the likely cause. The CDR3 region is CASRTEREGQSWIPYEQYF. CDR3 bases: TGTGCCAGCAGGACCGAGCGGGAGGGCCAATCTTGGATCCCCTACGAGCAGTACTTC. J is TRBJ2-7 and V is TRBV6-2 or TRBV6-3, with 10 bases matching TRBD2. V shed 6 bases, J shed 2 bases, and the junction held 19 bases outside the gene matches. The CDR3 sequence is 19 residues long. Per germline, CDR1 MNHEY and CDR2 SVGEGT.